This TCR beta chain was identified during a study of CD8 T cells in ankylosing spondylitis. Notes on the study in general: A TCR beta motif of fewer than ten highly homologous variants seemed to mark ankylosing spondylitis blood.

Of note for this clonotype: Its antigen remains unknown.

In TCRdb, the 5' RACE reads were re-called with MiXCR into one record per CDR3 protein. The sample includes 250,000 or so distinct CDR3 sequences, more than 15% of them seen just once. The clonotype was recovered from a male donor with ankylosing spondylitis or in good health (not recorded which). The sequencing input was blood, either unsorted or a sorted T cell fraction (not recorded which).

DNA for the CDR3: TGCAGTGCCCGACCACTAGCGGGAGTCTACAATGAGCAGTTCTTC. This sequence encodes CSARPLAGVYNEQFF. V and J are TRBV20-1 and TRBJ2-1; 11 nucleotides align to TRBD2. After removal of 6 bases from V and 3 bases from J, the junction contained 7 bases not matched to a gene. Germline CDR1 is DFQATT and CDR2 is SNEGSKA (reference sequence). The CDR3 length is 15 residues.